What follows describes a single T cell receptor (beta chain). Its antigen is currently unknown. The data were obtained in a study of T cell repertoires in cytomegalovirus infection. Whole-study results and caveats: Predominance within the ex vivo response was attributable to HLA-C-restricted CMV-specific TCR beta clonotypes.

The CDR3 loop spans 13 amino acids. With 4 bases removed from V and 0 bases from J, the gap between germline ends came to 6 bases. Germline loops: CDR1 LNHDA, CDR2 SQIVND (reference sequence). TCRdb reanalysed the reads using MiXCR and keeps one entry per CDR3 protein. This sample has hundreds of thousands of distinct CDR3 sequences, with 33% found just once. The chain combines TRBV19 with TRBJ1-1; a weak D match, TRBD1 (5 bases). Sequencing was performed on cultured PBMCs, taken from culture after CMV antigen stimulation. This sequence was found in a human donor in good health (CMV status not recorded). Some clones in this sample may be carry-over from other donors' samples. CDR3 DNA: TGTGCCAGTAGTAACAGGCTGAACACTGAAGCTTTCTTT. Translated: CASSNRLNTEAFF.